Listed below are T cell receptor beta chains from one sample, sequenced in a study of T cell responses to AZD1222 COVID-19 vaccine. Assay used: immunoSEQ multiplex PCR; TCRdb lists only in-frame clones, some missing. The sample consists of about 83,000 clones, 88% of them appearing once. Sample: peripheral blood, taken on day 0 of MenACWY control vaccination. These receptors all come from an adult in good health. Both conserved end residues are part of each CDR3. A D gene is named only where the DNA matches it firmly. Not every row has a clone size; where given, it reads once, few, many or a size class.

NA	NA	TRBV19	TRBJ1-1	TGTGCCAGTAGTACGGGCTTTAGGGGGGGGCGAGGAACTGAAGCTTTCTTT	CASSTGFRGGRGTEAFF
NA	NA	TRBV6-5	TRBJ1-2	TGTGCCAGCAGTCCCTTCTTCCGCGGCTATGGCTACACCTTC	CASSPFFRGYGYTF
NA	NA	TRBV6-2/TRBV6-3	TRBJ1-2	TGTGCCAGCAGTTACTCGATTTACACGGAGGGCGAGTATGGCTACACCTTC	CASSYSIYTEGEYGYTF
NA	once	TRBV7-2	TRBJ1-3	TGTGCCAGCAGCTTTGACCCGGGCGGGGGAAACACCATATATTTT	CASSFDPGGGNTIYF
NA	NA	TRBV27	TRBJ2-2	TGTGCCAGCAGTTTATCGGCCGGGGAGCTGTTTTTT	CASSLSAGELFF
NA	NA	TRBV6-5	TRBJ1-1	TGTGCCAGCAAAGGGACTGAAGCTTTCTTT	CASKGTEAFF
TRBD1	NA	TRBV27	TRBJ1-6	TGTGCCAGCAGTTTAGGGACAGGCGGAAGGTCACCCCTCCACTTT	CASSLGTGGRSPLHF
TRBD2	NA	TRBV5-1	TRBJ2-1	TGCGCCAGCAAGGATGGACTAGCGGGAGGATACAATGAGCAGTTCTTC	CASKDGLAGGYNEQFF
TRBD2	NA	TRBV7-8	TRBJ2-5	TGTGCCAGCAGCTTACGGAGACTAGCGGGAAAAGAGACCCAGTACTTC	CASSLRRLAGKETQYF
TRBD2	few	TRBV7-3	TRBJ2-1	TGTGCCAGCAGCTTAATGGCTAGCGGGAGTGAGAATGAGCAGTTCTTC	CASSLMASGSENEQFF
NA	NA	TRBV7-8	TRBJ2-5	TGTGCCAGCAGCTTACAGGGTCGGGTTGGGCAGACCCAGTACTTC	CASSLQGRVGQTQYF
NA	few	TRBV6-1	TRBJ2-5	TGTGCCAGCAGTGAAGGACGGCAACTTGAGACCCAGTACTTC	CASSEGRQLETQYF
TRBD2	NA	TRBV4-1	TRBJ2-3	TGCGCCAGCAGCCAAACTAGCGGGAGAGCAAATACGCAGTATTTT	CASSQTSGRANTQYF
NA	NA	TRBV28	TRBJ1-3	TGTGCCAGCAGTAACTCGAGATCTGGAAACACCATATATTTT	CASSNSRSGNTIYF
NA	NA	TRBV7-2	TRBJ2-2	TGTGCCAGCAGCTTAGCTGGGTGGGCAGGGTCCACCGGGGAGCTGTTTTTT	CASSLAGWAGSTGELFF
NA	once	TRBV4-1	TRBJ2-3	TGCGCCAGCAGCCTACAGATCACAGATACGCAGTATTTT	CASSLQITDTQYF
NA	NA	TRBV19	TRBJ2-3	TGTGCCAGTAGTTTCGGTCTTAGGACAGATACGCAGTATTTT	CASSFGLRTDTQYF
TRBD1	NA	TRBV7-8	TRBJ1-5	TGTGCCAGCACCGGGGACAGTTATCAGCCCCAGCATTTT	CASTGDSYQPQHF
NA	NA	TRBV7-2	TRBJ2-1	TGTGCCAGCAGCTTAGAGGTAGGCTATGAGCAGTTCTTC	CASSLEVGYEQFF
NA	NA	TRBV30	TRBJ2-5	TGTGCCTGGGGAGGGGTCCAAGAGACCCAGTACTTC	CAWGGVQETQYF
NA	NA	TRBV28	TRBJ2-1	TGTGCCAGCAGTCCCGGGACTTCCCACTACAATGAGCAGTTCTTC	CASSPGTSHYNEQFF
NA	NA	TRBV28	TRBJ2-2	TGTGCCAGCAGTCAGTCTGGGGAGCTGTTTTTT	CASSQSGELFF
NA	once	TRBV29-1	TRBJ2-1	TGCAGCGTTTCCCAGAACTTCTACAATGAGCAGTTCTTC	CSVSQNFYNEQFF
NA	few	TRBV28	TRBJ1-1	TGTGCCAGTCAGGGTTTGGGTTACACTGAAGCTTTCTTT	CASQGLGYTEAFF
TRBD1	NA	TRBV30	TRBJ1-3	TGTGCCTGGAGTGTGGGGTGGGGGACAGCAGGAAACACCATATATTTT	CAWSVGWGTAGNTIYF
TRBD1	few	TRBV15	TRBJ2-7	TGTGCCACCAGCAGAGACCCCCCGGACAGGGAAGGCGAGCAGTACTTC	CATSRDPPDREGEQYF
NA	NA	TRBV19	TRBJ1-2	TGTGCCAGTAGCCAGTCCACGCGACCTCACTATGGCTACACCTTC	CASSQSTRPHYGYTF
TRBD2	NA	TRBV2	TRBJ2-1	TGTGCCAGCAGTGCGGGACTAGCGGGAGATGAGCAGTTCTTC	CASSAGLAGDEQFF
NA	NA	TRBV19	TRBJ2-3	TGTGCCAGTAGTCCCCGGGGTGGTACAGATACGCAGTATTTT	CASSPRGGTDTQYF
NA	once	TRBV30	TRBJ1-4	TGTGCCTGGAGTGTACTGACGGGCCCTAATGAAAAACTGTTTTTT	CAWSVLTGPNEKLFF
TRBD2	once	TRBV7-9	TRBJ2-3	TGTGCCAGCAGCTCCCGCCCTAGCGGCATAAGCACAGATACGCAGTATTTT	CASSSRPSGISTDTQYF
NA	NA	TRBV7-9	TRBJ2-1	TGTGCCAGCAGCCGGGCCACTAGCCCACAGGGTGAGCAGTTCTTC	CASSRATSPQGEQFF
TRBD1	NA	TRBV19	TRBJ1-5	TGTGCCAGTAGCTCATTGGGAACAGGGGAGTGGGGTAGTCAGCCCCAGCATTTT	CASSSLGTGEWGSQPQHF
NA	NA	TRBV21-1	TRBJ1-1	TGCGGCACGGGTAGGGGCACTGAAGCTTTCTTT	CGTGRGTEAFF
TRBD1	once	TRBV5-5	TRBJ2-7	TGTGCCAGCACCGAGACAGGGCCTGAGCAGTACTTC	CASTETGPEQYF
TRBD2	NA	TRBV10-2	TRBJ2-5	TGCGCCAGCAGTGAGTCCGGGACTAGCCTTGAGACCCAGTACTTC	CASSESGTSLETQYF
NA	NA	TRBV29-1	TRBJ1-1	TGCAGCTCAATACTTCAGAACACTGAAGCTTTCTTT	CSSILQNTEAFF
NA	NA	TRBV25-1	TRBJ1-2	TGTGCCAGCAGTGAGAGGTGGGACGGAACGAACTATGGCTACACCTTC	CASSERWDGTNYGYTF
NA	NA	TRBV27	TRBJ1-2	TGTGCCAGTCGGGGGGGCAGTGCCTCTTATGGCTACACCTTC	CASRGGSASYGYTF
TRBD1	NA	TRBV7-9	TRBJ2-1	TGTGCCAGCAGCCCAACCACAGGGGAAAGGGAGCAGTTCTTC	CASSPTTGEREQFF
TRBD1	NA	TRBV27	TRBJ1-6	TGTGCCAGCTCTCCCAGGGGGGGTTCCTATAATTCACCCCTCCACTTT	CASSPRGGSYNSPLHF
TRBD1	NA	TRBV7-9	TRBJ2-7	TGTGCCAGCAGCCCAAGGGACAGAGAATACGAGCAGTACTTC	CASSPRDREYEQYF